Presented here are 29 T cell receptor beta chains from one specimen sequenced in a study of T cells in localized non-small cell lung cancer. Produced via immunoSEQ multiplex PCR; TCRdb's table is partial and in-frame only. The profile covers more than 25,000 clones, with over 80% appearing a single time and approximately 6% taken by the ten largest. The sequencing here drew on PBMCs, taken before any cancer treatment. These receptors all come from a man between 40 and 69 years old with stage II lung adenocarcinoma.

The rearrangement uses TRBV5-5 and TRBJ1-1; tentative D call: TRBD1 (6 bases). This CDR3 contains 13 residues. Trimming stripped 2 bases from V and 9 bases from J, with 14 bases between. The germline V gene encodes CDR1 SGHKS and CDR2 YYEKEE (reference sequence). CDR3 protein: CASSFLTGGKAFF. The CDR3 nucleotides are TGTGCCAGCAGCTTCCTGACAGGAGGAAAAGCTTTCTTT.

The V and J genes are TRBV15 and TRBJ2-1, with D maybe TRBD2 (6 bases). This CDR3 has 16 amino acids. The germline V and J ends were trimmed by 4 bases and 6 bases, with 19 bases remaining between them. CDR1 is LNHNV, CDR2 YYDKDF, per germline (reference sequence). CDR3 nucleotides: TGTGCCACCAGCAAGGCCCTAGCGTTCCTCTCCAATGAGCAGTTCTTC. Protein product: CATSKALAFLSNEQFF.

Here the CDR3 reads CASSQREREVEQYF. The DNA of the CDR3 is TGCGCCAGCAGCCAAAGGGAGCGGGAGGTCGAGCAGTACTTC. The rearrangement joins TRBV4-1 to TRBJ2-7; 9 positions agree with TRBD2. The germline CDR1 and CDR2 sequences are MGHRA and YSYEKL. V trimming: 2 bases; J trimming: 6 bases; junction bases outside the gene matches: 5. This CDR3 is 14 amino acids long.

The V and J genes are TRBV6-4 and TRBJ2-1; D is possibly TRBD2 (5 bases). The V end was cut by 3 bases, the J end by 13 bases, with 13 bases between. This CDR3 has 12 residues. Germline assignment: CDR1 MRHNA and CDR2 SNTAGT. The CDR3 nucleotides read TGTGCCAGCAGTGATAGCGTGGGATTCCAGTTCTTC. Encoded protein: CASSDSVGFQFF.

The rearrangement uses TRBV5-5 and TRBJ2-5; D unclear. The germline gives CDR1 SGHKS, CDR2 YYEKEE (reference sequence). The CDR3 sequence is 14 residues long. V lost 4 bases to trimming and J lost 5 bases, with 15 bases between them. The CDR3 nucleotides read TGTGCCAGCAGCCATGAACTCCCAGCGGAGACCCAGTACTTC. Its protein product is CASSHELPAETQYF.

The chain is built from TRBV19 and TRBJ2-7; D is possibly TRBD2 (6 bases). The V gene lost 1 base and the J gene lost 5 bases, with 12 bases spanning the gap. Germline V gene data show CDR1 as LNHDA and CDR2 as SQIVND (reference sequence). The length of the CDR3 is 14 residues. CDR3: CASSIVGRYHEQYF. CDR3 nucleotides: TGTGCCAGTAGTATAGTCGGGAGATACCACGAGCAGTACTTC.

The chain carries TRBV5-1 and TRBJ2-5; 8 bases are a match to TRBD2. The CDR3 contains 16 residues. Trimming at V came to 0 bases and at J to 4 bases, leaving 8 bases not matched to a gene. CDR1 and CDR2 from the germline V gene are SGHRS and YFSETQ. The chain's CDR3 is CASSLATGGLGETQYF. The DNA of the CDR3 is TGCGCCAGCAGCTTGGCCACGGGGGGGCTTGGAGAGACCCAGTACTTC. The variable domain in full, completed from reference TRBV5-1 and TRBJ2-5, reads KAGVTQTPRYLIKTRGQQVTLSCSPISGHRSVSWYQQTPGQGLQFLFEYFSETQRNKGNFPGRFSGRQFSNSRSEMNVSTLELGDSALYLCASSLATGGLGETQYFGPGTRLLVL.

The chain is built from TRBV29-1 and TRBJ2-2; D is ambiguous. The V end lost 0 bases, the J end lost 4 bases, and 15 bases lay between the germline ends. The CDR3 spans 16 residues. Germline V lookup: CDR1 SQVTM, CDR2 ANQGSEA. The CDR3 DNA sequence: TGCAGCGTTGAAGACCCTAGAACCCAAGCCACCGGGGAGCTGTTTTTT. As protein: CSVEDPRTQATGELFF.

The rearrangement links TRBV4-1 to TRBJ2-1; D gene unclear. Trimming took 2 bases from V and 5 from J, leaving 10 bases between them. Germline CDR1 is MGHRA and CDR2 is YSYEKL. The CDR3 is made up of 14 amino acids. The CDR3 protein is CASSQLPGDNEQFF. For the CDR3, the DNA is TGCGCCAGCAGCCAATTGCCAGGAGACAATGAGCAGTTCTTC.

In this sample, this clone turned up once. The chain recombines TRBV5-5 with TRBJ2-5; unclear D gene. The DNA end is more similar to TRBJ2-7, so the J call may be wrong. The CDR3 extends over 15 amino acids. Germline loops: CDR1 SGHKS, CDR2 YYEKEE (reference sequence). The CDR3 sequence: CASSLEYGIYYEQYF. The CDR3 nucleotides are TGTGCCAGCAGCTTGGAGTACGGAATTTATTACGAGCAGTACTTC.

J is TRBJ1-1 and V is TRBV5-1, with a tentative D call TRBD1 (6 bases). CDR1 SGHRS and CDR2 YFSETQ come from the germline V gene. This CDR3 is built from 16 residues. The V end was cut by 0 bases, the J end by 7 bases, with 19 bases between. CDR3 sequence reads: CASSLEAGAPFGEAFF. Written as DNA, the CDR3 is TGCGCCAGCAGCTTGGAGGCAGGGGCCCCGTTTGGTGAAGCTTTCTTT.

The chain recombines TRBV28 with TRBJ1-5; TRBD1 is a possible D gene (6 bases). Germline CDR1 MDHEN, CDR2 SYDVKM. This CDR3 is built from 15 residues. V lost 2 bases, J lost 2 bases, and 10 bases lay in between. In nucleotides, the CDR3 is TGTGCCAGCAGTTTACTCCGACAGGGCAATCAGCCCCAGCATTTT. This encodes CASSLLRQGNQPQHF.

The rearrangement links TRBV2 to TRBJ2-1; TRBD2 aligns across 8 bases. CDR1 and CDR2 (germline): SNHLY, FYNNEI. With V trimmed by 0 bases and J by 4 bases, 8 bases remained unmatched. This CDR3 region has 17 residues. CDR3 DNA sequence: TGTGCCAGCAGTGAAGCAAGCGGACTAGCTGGGTACAATGAGCAGTTCTTC. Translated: CASSEASGLAGYNEQFF.

CDR3 coding DNA: TGTGCCAGCAGCGTAGGGGGCGTACCGCCGCGGGATACGCAGTATTTT. As protein: CASSVGGVPPRDTQYF. This chain uses TRBV9 with TRBJ2-3; possibly TRBD1 for D (5 bases). V was cut by 0 bases and J by 6 bases, with 17 bases left in between. The CDR3 sequence is 16 residues long. CDR1 and CDR2 from the germline V gene are SGDLS and YYNGEE.

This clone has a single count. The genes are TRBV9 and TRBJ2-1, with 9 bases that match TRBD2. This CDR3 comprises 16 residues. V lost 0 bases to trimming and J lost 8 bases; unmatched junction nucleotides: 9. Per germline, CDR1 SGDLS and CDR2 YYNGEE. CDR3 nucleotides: TGTGCCAGCAGCGTAGGCGTAGCGGGAGTGTCTGATGAGCAGTTCTTC. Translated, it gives CASSVGVAGVSDEQFF.

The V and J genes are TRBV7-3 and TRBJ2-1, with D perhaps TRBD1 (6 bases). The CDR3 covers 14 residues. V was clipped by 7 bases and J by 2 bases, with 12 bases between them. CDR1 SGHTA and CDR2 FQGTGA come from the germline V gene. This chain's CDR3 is CASNHRVPYNEQFF. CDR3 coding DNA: TGTGCCAGCAACCACAGGGTCCCCTACAATGAGCAGTTCTTC.

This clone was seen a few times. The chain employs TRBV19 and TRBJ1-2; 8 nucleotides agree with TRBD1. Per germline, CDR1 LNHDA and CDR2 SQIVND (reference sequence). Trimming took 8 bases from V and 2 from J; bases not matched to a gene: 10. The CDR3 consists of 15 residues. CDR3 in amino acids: CASSSGQGTNYGYTF. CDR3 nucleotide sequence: TGTGCCAGTTCCTCTGGACAGGGAACCAACTATGGCTACACCTTC.

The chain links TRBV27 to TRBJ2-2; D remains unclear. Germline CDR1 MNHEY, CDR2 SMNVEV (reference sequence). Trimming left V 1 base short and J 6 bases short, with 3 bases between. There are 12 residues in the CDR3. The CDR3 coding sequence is TGTGCCAGCAGTTTATTGGCCGGGGAGCTGTTTTTT. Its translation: CASSLLAGELFF.

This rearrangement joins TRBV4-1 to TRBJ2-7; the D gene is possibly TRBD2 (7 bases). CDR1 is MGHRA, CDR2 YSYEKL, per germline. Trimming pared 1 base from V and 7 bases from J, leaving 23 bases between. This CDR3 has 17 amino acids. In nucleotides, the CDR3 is TGCGCCAGCAGCCAAGTAAGGGGGGTGGCGGGAGCCGAAGAGCAGTACTTC. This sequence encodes CASSQVRGVAGAEEQYF.

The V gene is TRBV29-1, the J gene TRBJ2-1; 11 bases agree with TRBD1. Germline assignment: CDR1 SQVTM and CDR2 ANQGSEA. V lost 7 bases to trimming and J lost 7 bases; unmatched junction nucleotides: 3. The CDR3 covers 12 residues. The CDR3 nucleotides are TGCAGCGCGGGACAGGGGGGTAATGAGCAGTTCTTC. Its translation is CSAGQGGNEQFF.

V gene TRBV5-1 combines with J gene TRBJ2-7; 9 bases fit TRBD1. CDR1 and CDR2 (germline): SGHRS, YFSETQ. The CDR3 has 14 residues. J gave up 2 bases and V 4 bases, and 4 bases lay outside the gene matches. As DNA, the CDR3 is TGCGCCAGCAGCCCCGGGGACAGGGCCTACGAGCAGTACTTC. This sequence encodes CASSPGDRAYEQYF. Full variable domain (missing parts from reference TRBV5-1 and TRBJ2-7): KAGVTQTPRYLIKTRGQQVTLSCSPISGHRSVSWYQQTPGQGLQFLFEYFSETQRNKGNFPGRFSGRQFSNSRSEMNVSTLELGDSALYLCASSPGDRAYEQYFGPGTRLTVT.

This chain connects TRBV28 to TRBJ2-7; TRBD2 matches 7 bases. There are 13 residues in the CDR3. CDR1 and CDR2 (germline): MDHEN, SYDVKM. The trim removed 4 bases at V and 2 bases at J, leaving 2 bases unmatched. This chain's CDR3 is CASSSSGAYEQYF. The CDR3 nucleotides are TGTGCCAGCAGTTCCAGCGGGGCCTACGAGCAGTACTTC.

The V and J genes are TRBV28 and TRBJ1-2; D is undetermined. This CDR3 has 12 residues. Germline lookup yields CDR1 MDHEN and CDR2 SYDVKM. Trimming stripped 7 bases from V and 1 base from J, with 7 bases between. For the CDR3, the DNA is TGTGCCAGCACGACTATTAACTATGGCTACACCTTC. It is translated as CASTTINYGYTF.

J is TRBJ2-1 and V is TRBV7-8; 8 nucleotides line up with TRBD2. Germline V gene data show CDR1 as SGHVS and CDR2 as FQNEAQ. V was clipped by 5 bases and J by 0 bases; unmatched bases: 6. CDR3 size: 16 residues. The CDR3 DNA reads TGTGCCAGCAGCATTAGCGGGACCCCCTCCTACAATGAGCAGTTCTTC. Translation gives CASSISGTPSYNEQFF.

This chain's CDR3 is CASSSRGSQPQHF. The CDR3 nucleotides are TGTGCCAGCTCATCCAGGGGTTCTCAGCCCCAGCATTTT. This chain uses TRBV18 with TRBJ1-5, with a tentative D call TRBD1 (6 bases). CDR1 and CDR2 (germline): KGHSH, LQKENI. The CDR3 runs 13 residues. The V and J ends lost 5 bases and 6 bases respectively, with 11 bases between them.

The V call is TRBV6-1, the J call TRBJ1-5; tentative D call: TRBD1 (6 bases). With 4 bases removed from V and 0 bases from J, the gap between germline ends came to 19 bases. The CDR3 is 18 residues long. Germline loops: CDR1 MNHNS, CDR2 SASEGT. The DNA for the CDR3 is TGTGCCAGCAGTGCGACGGGGGCGGACTTTTATAGCAATCAGCCCCAGCATTTT. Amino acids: CASSATGADFYSNQPQHF.

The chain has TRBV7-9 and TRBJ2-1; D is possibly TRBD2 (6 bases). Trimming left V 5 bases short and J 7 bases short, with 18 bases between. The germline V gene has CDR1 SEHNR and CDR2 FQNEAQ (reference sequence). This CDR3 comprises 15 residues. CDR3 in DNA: TGTGCCAGCAGCGGGGACTCCGGCCCTGTGAATGAGCAGTTCTTC. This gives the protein CASSGDSGPVNEQFF. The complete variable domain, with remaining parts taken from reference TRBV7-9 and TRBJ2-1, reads DTGVSQNPRHKITKRGQNVTFRCDPISEHNRLYWYRQTLGQGPEFLTYFQNEAQLEKSRLLSDRFSAERPKGSFSTLEIQRTEQGDSAMYLCASSGDSGPVNEQFFGPGTRLTVL.

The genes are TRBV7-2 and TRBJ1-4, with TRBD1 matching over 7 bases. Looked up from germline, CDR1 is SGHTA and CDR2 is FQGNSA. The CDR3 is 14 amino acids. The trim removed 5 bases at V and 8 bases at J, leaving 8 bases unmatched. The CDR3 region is CASSLTGIGEKLFF. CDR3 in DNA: TGTGCCAGCAGCCTGACAGGGATAGGGGAAAAACTGTTTTTT.

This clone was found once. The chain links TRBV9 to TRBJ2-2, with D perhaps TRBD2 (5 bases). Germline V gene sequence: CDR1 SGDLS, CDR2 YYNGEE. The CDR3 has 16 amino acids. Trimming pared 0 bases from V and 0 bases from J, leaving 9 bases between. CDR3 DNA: TGTGCCAGCAGCGTAGGCGGGTCGGCGAACACCGGGGAGCTGTTTTTT. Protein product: CASSVGGSANTGELFF.